The 23 T cell receptor beta chains below all came from one sample that was sequenced in a study of blood T cells in healthy people across ages. Primers used in a second PCR of about 7 to 11 cycles were a sample-barcoded 5' primer and a J-beta primer mix. TCRdb itself ran the 5' RACE reads through MiXCR, one entry per CDR3 protein. Of around 1,700,000 distinct CDR3 sequences listed, about 30% are singletons. The material sequenced was blood. These receptor sequences come from a woman aged 25-40 years in good health.

CDR3 protein: CSVVDATGGYTF. CDR3 nucleotides: TGCAGCGTTGTAGACGCCACAGGGGGCTACACCTTC. The chain employs TRBV29-1 and TRBJ1-2, with D perhaps TRBD1 (6 bases). This CDR3 is 12 amino acids long. Trimming shortened V by 4 bases and J by 8 bases, and 14 bases separated the two germline ends. Germline V gene data show CDR1 as SQVTM and CDR2 as ANQGSEA.

The chain employs TRBV28 and TRBJ1-5, with D possibly being TRBD1 (5 bases). V was clipped by 6 bases and J by 7 bases, with 13 bases between them. CDR1 is MDHEN and CDR2 is SYDVKM in the germline V gene. This CDR3 is built from 13 residues. DNA of the CDR3: TGTGCCAGCAGGACTGCAGGGCCCCAGCCCCAGCATTTT. This encodes CASRTAGPQPQHF.

In DNA, the CDR3 is TGCAGCGTGGTCCCGGGACTAGCGGGAGGTGGCGGGGAGCTGTTTTTT. Amino acids: CSVVPGLAGGGGELFF. This rearrangement joins TRBV29-1 to TRBJ2-2; 15 nucleotides line up with TRBD2. Germline V lookup: CDR1 SQVTM, CDR2 ANQGSEA. Trimming at V came to 6 bases and at J to 7 bases, leaving 9 bases not matched to a gene. The CDR3 is 16 residues long.

As concerns this clonotype: A much larger clone differs by one base, so this may be a read error. The chain uses TRBV7-6 and TRBJ2-3; weak D call: TRBD2 (6 bases). The CDR3 extends over 13 amino acids. Trimming pared 5 bases from V and 5 bases from J, leaving 11 bases between. CDR1 SGHVS and CDR2 FNYEAQ come from the germline V gene. The CDR3 nucleotides read TGTGCCAGCAGCCCCCAGGAGGGAGATACGCAGTATTTT. This translates into CASSPQEGDTQYF. The variable domain in full, completed from reference TRBV7-6 and TRBJ2-3, reads GAGVSQSPRYKVTKRGQDVALRCDPISGHVSLYWYRQALGQGPEFLTYFNYEAQQDKSGLPNDRFSAERPEGSISTLTIQRTEQRDSAMYRCASSPQEGDTQYFGPGTRLTVL.

This clonotype appeared many times. This chain joins TRBV7-2 and TRBJ2-4; 13 positions match TRBD2. Germline CDR1 SGHTA, CDR2 FQGNSA. CDR3 size: 18 residues. Losses at the gene ends were 4 bases for V and 3 bases for J; bases not matched to a gene: 9. The CDR3 spells CASSSRTSGSPGKNIQYF. In DNA form, the CDR3 reads TGTGCCAGCAGCTCTCGGACTAGCGGGAGTCCAGGCAAAAACATTCAGTACTTC.

This clonotype was observed at least ten times. The genes are TRBV29-1 and TRBJ2-4; 10 bases line up with TRBD2. Germline lookup yields CDR1 SQVTM and CDR2 ANQGSEA. V shed 4 bases, J shed 2 bases, and the junction held 2 bases outside the gene matches. The CDR3 runs to 14 residues. The CDR3 DNA is TGCAGCGTTGCGGGACTAGCGTCCAAAAACATTCAGTACTTC. Translation gives CSVAGLASKNIQYF.

The J gene is TRBJ1-2, the V gene TRBV12-3 or TRBV12-4; 8 positions match TRBD1. Trimming cost V 3 bases and J 7 bases; bases outside gene matches: 13. This CDR3 is built from 16 residues. This CDR3 is CASSFLRQGTPLGYTF. The CDR3 nucleotides read TGTGCCAGCAGTTTCCTCCGACAGGGGACCCCCCTTGGCTACACCTTC.

The chain is built from TRBV6-2 or TRBV6-3 and TRBJ1-2, with TRBD1 as a possible D gene (5 bases). The germline V gene has CDR1 MNHEY and CDR2 SVGEGT. The CDR3 has 13 residues. V was shortened by 2 bases and J by 4 bases, with 8 bases between the two germline ends. In nucleotides, the CDR3 is TGTGCCAGCAGTTACGATGGGACCTATGGCTACACCTTC. Translation: CASSYDGTYGYTF.

This clonotype has more than one count but fewer than ten. This chain connects TRBV7-3 to TRBJ1-1; D call uncertain. This CDR3 comprises 15 residues. Trimming took off 6 bases at V and 3 bases at J, with 17 bases between the two ends. Germline CDR1 reads SGHTA; CDR2 reads FQGTGA. CDR3 loop: CASSPSSVFDTEAFF. DNA of the CDR3: TGTGCCAGCAGTCCCAGTTCGGTTTTCGACACTGAAGCTTTCTTT.

The chain links TRBV6-2 or TRBV6-3 to TRBJ2-1, with D possibly TRBD2 on 5 matching bases. The CDR3 covers 12 residues. Trimming stripped 7 bases from V and 12 bases from J, with 16 bases between. Germline V lookup: CDR1 MNHEY, CDR2 SVGEGT. CDR3 sequence reads: CASMGAPHGQFF. CDR3 bases: TGTGCCAGCATGGGAGCCCCCCATGGGCAGTTCTTC.

The chain has TRBV20-1 and TRBJ2-4; 9 nucleotides match TRBD2. The J call may be in error: the DNA end matches TRBJ2-7 better. The CDR3 runs 14 residues. CDR1 DFQATT and CDR2 SNEGSKA come from the germline V gene (reference sequence). Written as DNA, the CDR3 is TGCAGTGCTCTCGGACTAGCGACTACCTACGAGCAGTACTTC. This codes for CSALGLATTYEQYF.

Remarks on this clonotype: A read error is possible here, since a much larger clone lies one base away. J is TRBJ2-6 and V is TRBV6-6, with D unresolved. CDR1 and CDR2 (germline): MNHNY, SVGAGI (reference sequence). Deletions cut 4 bases from V and 2 bases from J, with 9 bases between. There are 15 residues in the CDR3. In DNA, the CDR3 is TGTGCCAGCAGTTCCGCAGTGCCTGGGGCCAACGTCCTGACTTTC. Translation: CASSSAVPGANVLTF.

This clonotype came up a few times. Here the CDR3 DNA reads TGTGCCAGACTGGGGGGCCGGCGGAGGGACAATGAGCAGTTCTTC. It codes for CARLGGRRRDNEQFF. The chain employs TRBV6-1 and TRBJ2-1; D could derive from TRBD1 or TRBD2 (6 bases each). Trimming removed 9 bases from V and 5 bases from J, with 20 bases in between. Germline CDR1 and CDR2: MNHNS and SASEGT. CDR3 size: 15 residues.

This clonotype was counted many times. The V call is TRBV20-1, the J call TRBJ2-7, with D uncertain. V lost 3 bases, J lost 2 bases, and 5 bases lay in between. The CDR3 totals 11 residues. Germline V gene sequence: CDR1 DFQATT, CDR2 SNEGSKA (reference sequence). This chain's CDR3 is CSARDPYEQYF. The CDR3 DNA sequence: TGCAGTGCTAGGGATCCCTACGAGCAGTACTTC.

The chain joins TRBV12-3 or TRBV12-4 to TRBJ1-1; D is perhaps TRBD1 (5 bases). The V end lost 5 bases, the J end lost 9 bases, and 10 bases lay between the germline ends. The CDR3 totals 11 residues. CDR3 region: CASSAAGKAFF. The CDR3 DNA reads as TGTGCCAGCAGTGCCGCAGGGAAAGCTTTCTTT.

This clonotype was detected a few times. The gene calls are TRBV18 and TRBJ1-1; D perhaps matches TRBD1 (5 bases). V lost 3 bases to trimming and J lost 7 bases, with 9 bases between them. Germline V lookup: CDR1 KGHSH, CDR2 LQKENI. The CDR3 totals 12 residues. In DNA form, the CDR3 reads TGTGCCAGCTCACCCAGGGCCCATGAAGCTTTCTTT. As protein: CASSPRAHEAFF.

The chain uses TRBV27 and TRBJ2-7, with D maybe TRBD2 (7 bases). This CDR3 region has 14 residues. The ends were cut back, 4 bases at V and 2 bases at J, with 12 bases in the middle. From germline, CDR1 is MNHEY and CDR2 SMNVEV (reference sequence). The CDR3 nucleotides read TGTGCCAGCAGTTCAAAAGGGGGGGCCTACGAGCAGTACTTC. It specifies CASSSKGGAYEQYF.

The chain recombines TRBV29-1 with TRBJ2-1, with 11 bases lining up with TRBD2. V lost 7 bases and J lost 4; bases outside the gene matches: 15. The CDR3 extends over 17 amino acids. The germline CDR1 and CDR2 sequences are SQVTM and ANQGSEA. CDR3 sequence reads: CSGRQLTSGSIYNEQFF. The CDR3 DNA reads as TGCAGCGGCCGACAACTAACTAGCGGGAGTATATACAATGAGCAGTTCTTC.

The V and J genes are TRBV5-1 and TRBJ1-2; 10 positions match TRBD1. Germline assignment: CDR1 SGHRS and CDR2 YFSETQ. The ends lost 4 bases at V and 6 bases at J; junction bases unmatched: 6. The CDR3 is made up of 14 amino acids. The CDR3 DNA sequence: TGCGCCAGCAGCGGGGGACAGGGGCTACATGGCTACACCTTC. This codes for CASSGGQGLHGYTF.

J is TRBJ2-1 and V is TRBV12-3 or TRBV12-4, with D hard to call. The CDR3 spans 11 residues. Trimming cost V 3 bases and J 10 bases, with 7 bases left between them. The CDR3 loop reads CASSFKEEQFF. The CDR3 DNA reads as TGTGCCAGCAGTTTTAAGGAGGAGCAGTTCTTC.

The V gene is TRBV2, the J gene TRBJ2-2; D possibly corresponds to TRBD2 (6 bases). CDR1 is SNHLY, CDR2 FYNNEI, per germline. V lost 8 bases and J lost 2, with 12 bases in between. The length of the CDR3 is 14 residues. This CDR3 is CASYLAENTGELFF. CDR3 coding DNA: TGTGCCAGCTATTTAGCGGAAAACACCGGGGAGCTGTTTTTT.

This clonotype was recorded at least ten times. The rearrangement joins TRBV29-1 to TRBJ2-5; D is unresolved. From germline, CDR1 is SQVTM and CDR2 ANQGSEA. The CDR3 runs 13 residues. Between the trimmed V and J ends, which lost 3 bases and 4 bases, there was a span of 12 bases. CDR3 DNA: TGCAGCGTTGATGAGTCCGACGGAGAGACCCAGTACTTC. Residues: CSVDESDGETQYF.

V is TRBV5-1 and J is TRBJ1-1; D is possibly TRBD1 (6 bases). Trimming left V 4 bases short and J 5 bases short, with 15 bases between. The CDR3 is 14 residues long. CDR1 and CDR2 (germline): SGHRS, YFSETQ. The DNA of the CDR3 is TGCGCCAGCAGCCCCGGACAGATCGGGACTGAAGCTTTCTTT. It yields the protein CASSPGQIGTEAFF.